This T cell receptor beta chain derives from a study of OX40 agonist ivuxolimab in advanced cancers. On this clone itself: Its matching antigen is unknown.

Autoimmune disease history or systemic immunosuppression was exclusionary. Study-wide results and limits: Clonal expansion was seen in CD4+ and CD8+ blood T cells by week 6 at 0.1 to 3.0 mg/kg.

Only in-frame clones appear in the TCRdb table, and some are missing; sequencing was by immunoSEQ multiplex PCR. Among some 50,000 clones listed, just under 95% were seen once. The clonotype was recovered from an adult with an advanced solid tumor such as melanoma, head and neck, liver or kidney cancer. The sequencing used CD4+ or CD8+ T cells sorted from blood, collected in a trial of the OX40 agonist ivuxolimab.

The CDR3 loop is CASSPEGGYSNQPQHF. The CDR3 DNA is TGTGCCAGCAGCCCCGAGGGAGGGTATAGCAATCAGCCCCAGCATTTT. The chain uses TRBV16 and TRBJ1-5; D is unresolved. CDR1 and CDR2 (germline): KGHSY, FQNENV. The CDR3 has 16 residues. Trimming cost V 4 bases and J 0 bases, with 13 bases left between them. Filled out from reference TRBV16 and TRBJ1-5, the complete variable domain reads GEEVAQTPKHLVRGEGQKAKLYCAPIKGHSYVFWYQQVLKNEFKFLISFQNENVFDETGMPKERFSAKCLPNSPCSLEIQATKLEDSAVYFCASSPEGGYSNQPQHFGDGTRLSIL.